The present entry profiles one T cell receptor (beta chain) with its context. Under the authors' procedure: Estimation of nucleated cell counts was performed using reference gene primer amplification. Libraries were prepared by immunoSEQ multiplex PCR; TCRdb keeps only in-frame clonotypes and omits some of them. D and trimming were read from the DNA, whereas the V and J calls and clone size are those reported in that table. Altogether 120,000 to 150,000 clones are present, roughly 80% being singletons, with the ten largest covering roughly 8.6%. This sample stems from a study of blood T cell repertoires in COVID-19. Study summary: The analysed material was cDNA or gDNA that came from T cells, B-cell-depleted T cells, or PBMCs.

The germline CDR1 and CDR2 sequences are MNHEY and SVGAGI. V lost 11 bases and J lost 0, with 11 bases in between. This CDR3 region has 13 residues. The sequence was collected from a man aged 50-60 years with active or convalescent COVID-19. V gene TRBV6-5 combines with J gene TRBJ1-3; no clear D gene. Source material: peripheral blood. CDR3 coding DNA: TGTGCCGGCGGGCTGGGCTCTGGAAACACCATATATTTT. It codes for CAGGLGSGNTIYF.